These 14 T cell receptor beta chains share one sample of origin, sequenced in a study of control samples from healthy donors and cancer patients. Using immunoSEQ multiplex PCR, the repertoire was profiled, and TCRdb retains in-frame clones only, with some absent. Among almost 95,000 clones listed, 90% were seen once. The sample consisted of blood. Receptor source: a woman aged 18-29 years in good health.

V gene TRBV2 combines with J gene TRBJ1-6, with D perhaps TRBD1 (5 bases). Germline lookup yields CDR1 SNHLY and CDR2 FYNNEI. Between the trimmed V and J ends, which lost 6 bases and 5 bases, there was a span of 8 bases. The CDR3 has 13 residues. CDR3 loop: CASSRDHNSPLHF. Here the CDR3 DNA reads TGTGCCAGCAGCAGGGATCATAATTCACCCCTCCACTTT.

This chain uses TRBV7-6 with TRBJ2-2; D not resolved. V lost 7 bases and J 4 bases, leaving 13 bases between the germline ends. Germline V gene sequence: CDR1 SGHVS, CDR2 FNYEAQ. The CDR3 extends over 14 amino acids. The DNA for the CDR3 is TGTGCCAGCATGCTTCAGGCGGCCACCGGGGAGCTGTTTTTT. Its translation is CASMLQAATGELFF.

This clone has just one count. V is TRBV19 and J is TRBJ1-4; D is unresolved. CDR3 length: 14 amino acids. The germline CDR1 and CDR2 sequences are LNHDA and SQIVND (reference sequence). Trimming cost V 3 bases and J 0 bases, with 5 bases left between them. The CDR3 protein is CASSILATNEKLFF. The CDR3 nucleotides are TGTGCCAGTAGTATTCTCGCAACTAATGAAAAACTGTTTTTT.

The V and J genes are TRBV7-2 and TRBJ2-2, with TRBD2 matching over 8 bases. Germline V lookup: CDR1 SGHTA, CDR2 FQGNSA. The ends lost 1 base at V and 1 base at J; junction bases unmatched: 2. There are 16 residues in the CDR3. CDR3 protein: CASSLVAGGNTGELFF. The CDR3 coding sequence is TGTGCCAGCAGCTTAGTGGCGGGGGGGAACACCGGGGAGCTGTTTTTT.

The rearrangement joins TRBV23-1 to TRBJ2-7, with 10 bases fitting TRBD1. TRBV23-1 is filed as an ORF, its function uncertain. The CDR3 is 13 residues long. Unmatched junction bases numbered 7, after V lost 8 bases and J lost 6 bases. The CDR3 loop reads CASPGTGVSEQYF. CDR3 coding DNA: TGCGCCAGCCCCGGGACAGGGGTTTCCGAGCAGTACTTC.

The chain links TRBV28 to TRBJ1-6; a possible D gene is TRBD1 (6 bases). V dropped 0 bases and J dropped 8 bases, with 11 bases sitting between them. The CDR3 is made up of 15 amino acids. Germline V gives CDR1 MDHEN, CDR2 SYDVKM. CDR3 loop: CASSLWSGADSPLHF. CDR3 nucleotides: TGTGCCAGCAGTTTATGGTCAGGGGCCGATTCACCCCTCCACTTT.

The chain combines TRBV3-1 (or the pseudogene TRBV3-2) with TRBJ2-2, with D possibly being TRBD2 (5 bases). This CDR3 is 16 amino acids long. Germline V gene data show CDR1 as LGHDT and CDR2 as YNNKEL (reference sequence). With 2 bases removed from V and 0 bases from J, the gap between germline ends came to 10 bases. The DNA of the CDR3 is TGTGCCAGCAGCCAATGGGAGCGGACGAACACCGGGGAGCTGTTTTTT. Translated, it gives CASSQWERTNTGELFF.

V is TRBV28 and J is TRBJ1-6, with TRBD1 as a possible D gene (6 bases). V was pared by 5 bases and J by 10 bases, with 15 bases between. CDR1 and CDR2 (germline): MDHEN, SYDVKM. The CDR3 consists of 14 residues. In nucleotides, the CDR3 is TGTGCCAGCAGTACAGGGACTCGTCGGTCACCCCTCCACTTT. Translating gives CASSTGTRRSPLHF. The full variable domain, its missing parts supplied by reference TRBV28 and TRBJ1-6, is DVKVTQSSRYLVKRTGEKVFLECVQDMDHENMFWYRQDPGLGLRLIYFSYDVKMKEKGDIPEGYSVSREKKERFSLILESASTNQTSMYLCASSTGTRRSPLHFGNGTRLTVT.

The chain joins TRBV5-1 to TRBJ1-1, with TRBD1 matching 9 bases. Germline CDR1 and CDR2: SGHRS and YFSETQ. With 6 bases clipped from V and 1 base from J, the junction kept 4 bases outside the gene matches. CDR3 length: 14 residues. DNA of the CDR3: TGCGCCAGCAACCCGACAGGGGGGAACACTGAAGCTTTCTTT. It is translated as CASNPTGGNTEAFF.

CDR3 sequence: CASSPGGGFPPLHF. The DNA for the CDR3 is TGTGCCAGCAGCCCAGGAGGTGGGTTTCCACCCCTCCACTTT. The rearrangement uses TRBV5-6 and TRBJ1-6; D remains ambiguous. V lost 4 bases, J lost 11 bases, and 16 bases lay in between. The CDR3 runs to 14 residues. Germline V gene sequence: CDR1 SGHDT, CDR2 YYEEEE.

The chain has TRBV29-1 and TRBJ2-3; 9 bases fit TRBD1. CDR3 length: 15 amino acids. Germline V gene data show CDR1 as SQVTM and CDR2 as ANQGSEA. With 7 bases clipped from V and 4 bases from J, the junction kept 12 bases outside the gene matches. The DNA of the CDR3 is TGCAGCGCTATCGGGACAGGGAGGAGTGCAGATACGCAGTATTTT. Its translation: CSAIGTGRSADTQYF.

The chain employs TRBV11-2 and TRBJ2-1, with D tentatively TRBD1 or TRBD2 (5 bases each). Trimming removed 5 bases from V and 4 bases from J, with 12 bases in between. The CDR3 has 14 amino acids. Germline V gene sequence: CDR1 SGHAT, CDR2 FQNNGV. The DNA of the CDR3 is TGTGCCAGCAGCGGGACCCAGGCTTACAATGAGCAGTTCTTC. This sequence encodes CASSGTQAYNEQFF.

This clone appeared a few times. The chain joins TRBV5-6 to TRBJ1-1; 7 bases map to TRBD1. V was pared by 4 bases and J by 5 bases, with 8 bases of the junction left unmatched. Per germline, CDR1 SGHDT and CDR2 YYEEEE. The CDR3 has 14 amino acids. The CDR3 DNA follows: TGTGCCAGCAGCGCTTACAGGGGTTTGACTGAAGCTTTCTTT. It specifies CASSAYRGLTEAFF.

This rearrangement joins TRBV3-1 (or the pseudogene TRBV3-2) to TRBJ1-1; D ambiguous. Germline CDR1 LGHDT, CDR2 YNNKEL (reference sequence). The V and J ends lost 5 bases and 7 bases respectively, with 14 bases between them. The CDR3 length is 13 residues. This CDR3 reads CASSDIRRDEAFF. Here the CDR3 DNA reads TGTGCCAGCAGCGACATTAGGAGGGATGAAGCTTTCTTT.